This TCR beta chain was found in a study of cytomegalovirus exposure and HLA in healthy donors. Study-wide results and limits: It was likely that a cluster of highly shared sequence variants was a sequencing artifact. Earlier analysis found most TCR beta V segments productive about 90% or about 30% of the time. The listing of roughly 160 TCR beta chains classed them as cytomegalovirus-associated. Across donors, most TCRs were seen rarely, yet some public ones were widespread.

Concerning this clone itself: The antigen remains undetermined.

The primer mix had 60 Vbeta and 13 Jbeta primers. Some clones are missing from TCRdb's copy, which holds only in-frame ones; the method was immunoSEQ multiplex PCR. The data hold 100,000 or so clones, with 65% to 80% observed a single time. The clonotype originates from a male donor in good health and CMV-seronegative. The sample comprised PBMCs.

Here the CDR3 reads CASTQPAELYNEQFF. In DNA form, the CDR3 reads TGCGCCAGCACCCAGCCAGCGGAACTCTACAATGAGCAGTTCTTC. The chain employs TRBV10-2 and TRBJ2-1, with D possibly matching TRBD2 (5 bases). The germline V gene encodes CDR1 WSHSY and CDR2 SAAADI. Trimming took 7 bases from V and 3 from J, leaving 16 bases between them. The CDR3 has 15 residues.